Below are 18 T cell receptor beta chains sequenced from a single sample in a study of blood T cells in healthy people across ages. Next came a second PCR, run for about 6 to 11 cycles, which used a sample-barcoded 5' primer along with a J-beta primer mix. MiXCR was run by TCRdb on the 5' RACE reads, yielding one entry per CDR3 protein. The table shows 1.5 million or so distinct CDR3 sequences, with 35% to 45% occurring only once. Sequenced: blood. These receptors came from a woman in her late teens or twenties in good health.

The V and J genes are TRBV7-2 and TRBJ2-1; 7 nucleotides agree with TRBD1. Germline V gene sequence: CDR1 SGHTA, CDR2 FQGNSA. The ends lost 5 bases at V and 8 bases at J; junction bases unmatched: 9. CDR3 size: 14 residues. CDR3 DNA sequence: TGTGCCAGCAGCCCGAGACAGGGATATTATGAGCAGTTCTTC. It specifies CASSPRQGYYEQFF.

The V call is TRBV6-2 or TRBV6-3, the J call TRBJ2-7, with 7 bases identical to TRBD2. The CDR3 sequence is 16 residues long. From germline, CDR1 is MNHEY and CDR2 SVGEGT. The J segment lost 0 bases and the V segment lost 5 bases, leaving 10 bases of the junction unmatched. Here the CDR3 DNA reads TGTGCCAGCAGTGCCCCCGGCAAGCGGGGCTCCTACGAGCAGTACTTC. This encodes CASSAPGKRGSYEQYF.

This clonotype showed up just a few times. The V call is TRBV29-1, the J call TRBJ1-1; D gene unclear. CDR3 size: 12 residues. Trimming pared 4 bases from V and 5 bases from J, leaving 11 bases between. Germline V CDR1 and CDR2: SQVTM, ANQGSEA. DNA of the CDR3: TGCAGCGTTGCCGGACTGGCAACTGAAGCTTTCTTT. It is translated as CSVAGLATEAFF.

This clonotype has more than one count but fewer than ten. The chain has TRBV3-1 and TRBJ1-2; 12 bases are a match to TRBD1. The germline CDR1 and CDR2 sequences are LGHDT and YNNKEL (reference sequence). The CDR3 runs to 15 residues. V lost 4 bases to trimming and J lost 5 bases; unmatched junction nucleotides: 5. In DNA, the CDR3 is TGTGCCAGCAGCCCGGGACAGGGGGCGCAATATGGCTACACCTTC. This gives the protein CASSPGQGAQYGYTF.

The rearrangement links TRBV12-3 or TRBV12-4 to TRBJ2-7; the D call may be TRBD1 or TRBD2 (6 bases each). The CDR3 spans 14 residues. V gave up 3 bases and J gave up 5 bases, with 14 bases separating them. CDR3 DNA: TGTGCCAGCAGTTTTTCGGGGGCGTCCCACGAGCAGTACTTC. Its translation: CASSFSGASHEQYF.

The CDR3 reads CSVTCGGGQPQHF. The CDR3 region has the DNA TGCAGCGTTACTTGTGGGGGAGGCCAGCCCCAGCATTTT. The chain has TRBV29-1 and TRBJ1-5, with D tentatively TRBD1 (5 bases). V dropped 5 bases and J dropped 7 bases, with 15 bases sitting between them. This CDR3 region has 13 residues. The germline gives CDR1 SQVTM, CDR2 ANQGSEA. The full variable domain, rest sourced from reference TRBV29-1 and TRBJ1-5, is SAVISQKPSRDICQRGTSLTIQCQVDSQVTMMFWYRQQPGQSLTLIATANQGSEATYESGFVIDKFPISRPNLTFSTLTVSNMSPEDSSIYLCSVTCGGGQPQHFGDGTRLSIL.

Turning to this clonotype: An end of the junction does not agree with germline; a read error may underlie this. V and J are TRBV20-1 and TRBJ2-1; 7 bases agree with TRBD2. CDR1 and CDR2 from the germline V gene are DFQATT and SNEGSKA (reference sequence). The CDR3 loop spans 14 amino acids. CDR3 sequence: CSARKGLAENGQFF. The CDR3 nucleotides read TGCAGTGCTCGAAAGGGTCTAGCGGAAAATGGGCAGTTCTTC.

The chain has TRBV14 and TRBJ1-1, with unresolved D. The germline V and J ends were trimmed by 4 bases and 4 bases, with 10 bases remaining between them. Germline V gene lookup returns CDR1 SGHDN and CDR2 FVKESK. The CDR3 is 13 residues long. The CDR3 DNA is TGTGCCAGCAGCCCTTGGACGGGCACTGAAGCTTTCTTT. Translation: CASSPWTGTEAFF.

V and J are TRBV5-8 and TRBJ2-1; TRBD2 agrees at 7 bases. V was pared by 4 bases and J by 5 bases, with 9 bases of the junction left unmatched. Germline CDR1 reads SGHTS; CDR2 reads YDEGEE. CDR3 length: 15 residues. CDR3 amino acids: CASSGGVLHNNEQFF. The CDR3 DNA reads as TGTGCCAGCAGCGGGGGGGTCCTTCACAACAATGAGCAGTTCTTC. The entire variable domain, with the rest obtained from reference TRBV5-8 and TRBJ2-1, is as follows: EAGVTQSPTHLIKTRGQQATLRCSPISGHTSVYWYQQALGLGLQFLLWYDEGEERNRGNFPPRFSGRQFPNYSSELNVNALELEDSALYLCASSGGVLHNNEQFFGPGTRLTVL.

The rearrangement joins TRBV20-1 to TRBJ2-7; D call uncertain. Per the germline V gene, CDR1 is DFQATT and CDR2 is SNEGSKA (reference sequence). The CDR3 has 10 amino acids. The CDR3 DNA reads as TGCAGCGCGATGGGCTACGAGCAGTACTTC. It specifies CSAMGYEQYF.

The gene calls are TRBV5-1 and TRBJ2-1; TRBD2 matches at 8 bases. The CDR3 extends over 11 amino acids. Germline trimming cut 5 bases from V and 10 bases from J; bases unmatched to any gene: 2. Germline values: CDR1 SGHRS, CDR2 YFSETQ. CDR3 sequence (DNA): TGCGCCAGCAGAACTAGCGGCGAGCAGTTCTTC. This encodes CASRTSGEQFF.

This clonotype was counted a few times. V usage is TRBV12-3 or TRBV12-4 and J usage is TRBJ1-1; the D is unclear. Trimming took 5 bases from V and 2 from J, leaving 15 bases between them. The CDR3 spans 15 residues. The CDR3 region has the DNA TGTGCCAGCAGTCCCTCGGGCGTCGCAAACACTGAAGCTTTCTTT. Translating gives CASSPSGVANTEAFF.

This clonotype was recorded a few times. CDR3 loop: CASSSEGVESEKLFF. CDR3 bases: TGTGCCAGCAGCTCGGAGGGGGTTGAAAGTGAAAAACTGTTTTTT. The gene calls are TRBV7-9 and TRBJ1-4, with D possibly TRBD1 on 6 matching bases. The V gene's germline CDR1 is SEHNR and CDR2 FQNEAQ (reference sequence). The length of the CDR3 is 15 residues. The V end was cut by 4 bases, the J end by 7 bases, with 16 bases between.

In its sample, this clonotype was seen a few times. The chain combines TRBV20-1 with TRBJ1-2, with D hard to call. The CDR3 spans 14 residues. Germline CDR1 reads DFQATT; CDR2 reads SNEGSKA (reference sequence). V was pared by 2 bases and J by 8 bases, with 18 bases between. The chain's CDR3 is CSARLEGRPVGYTF. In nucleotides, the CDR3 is TGCAGTGCTAGACTCGAAGGACGCCCGGTCGGCTACACCTTC.

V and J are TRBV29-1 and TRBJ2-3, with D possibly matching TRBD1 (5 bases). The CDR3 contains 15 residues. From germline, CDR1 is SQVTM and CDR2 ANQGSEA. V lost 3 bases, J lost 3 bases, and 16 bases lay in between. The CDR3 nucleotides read TGCAGCGTTGATGGGTCGCCAGGGCGTACAGATACGCAGTATTTT. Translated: CSVDGSPGRTDTQYF.

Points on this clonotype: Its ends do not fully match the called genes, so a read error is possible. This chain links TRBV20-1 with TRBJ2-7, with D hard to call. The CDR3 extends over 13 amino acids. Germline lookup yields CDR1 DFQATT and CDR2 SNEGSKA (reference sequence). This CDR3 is CSASGWSSSEQYF. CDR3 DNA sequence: TGCAGTGCGTCCGGGTGGAGCTCCTCCGAGCAGTACTTC.

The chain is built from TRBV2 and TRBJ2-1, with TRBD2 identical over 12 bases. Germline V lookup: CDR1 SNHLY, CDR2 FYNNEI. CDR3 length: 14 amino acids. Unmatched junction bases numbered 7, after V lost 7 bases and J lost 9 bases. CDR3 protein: CASIGLAGPPEQFF. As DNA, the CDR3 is TGTGCCAGCATCGGACTAGCGGGACCCCCTGAGCAGTTCTTC.

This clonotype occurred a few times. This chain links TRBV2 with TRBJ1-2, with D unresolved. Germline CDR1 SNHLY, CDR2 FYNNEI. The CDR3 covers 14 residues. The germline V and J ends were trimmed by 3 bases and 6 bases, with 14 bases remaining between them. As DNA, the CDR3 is TGTGCCAGCAGTGAGTGGCTCTTACGGAATGGCTACACCTTC. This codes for CASSEWLLRNGYTF.